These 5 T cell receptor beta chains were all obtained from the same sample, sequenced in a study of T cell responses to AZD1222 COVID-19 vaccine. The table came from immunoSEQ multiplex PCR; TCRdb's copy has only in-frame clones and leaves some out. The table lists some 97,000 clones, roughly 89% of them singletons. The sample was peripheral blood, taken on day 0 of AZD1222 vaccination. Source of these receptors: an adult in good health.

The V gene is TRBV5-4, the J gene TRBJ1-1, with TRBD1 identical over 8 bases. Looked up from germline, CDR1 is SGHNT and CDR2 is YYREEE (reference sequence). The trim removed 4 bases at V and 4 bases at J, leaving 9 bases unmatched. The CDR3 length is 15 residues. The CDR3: CASSRTQGAGTEAFF. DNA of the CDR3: TGTGCCAGCAGCCGTACTCAGGGGGCAGGCACTGAAGCTTTCTTT. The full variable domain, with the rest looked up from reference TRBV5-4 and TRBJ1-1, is ETGVTQSPTHLIKTRGQQVTLRCSSQSGHNTVSWYQQALGQGPQFIFQYYREEENGRGNFPPRFSGLQFPNYSSELNVNALELDDSALYLCASSRTQGAGTEAFFGQGTRLTVV.

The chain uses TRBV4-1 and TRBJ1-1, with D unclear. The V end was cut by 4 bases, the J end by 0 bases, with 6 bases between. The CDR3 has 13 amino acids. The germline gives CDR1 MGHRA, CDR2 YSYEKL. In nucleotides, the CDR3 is TGCGCCAGCAGCCCCCGCATGAACACTGAAGCTTTCTTT. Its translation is CASSPRMNTEAFF.

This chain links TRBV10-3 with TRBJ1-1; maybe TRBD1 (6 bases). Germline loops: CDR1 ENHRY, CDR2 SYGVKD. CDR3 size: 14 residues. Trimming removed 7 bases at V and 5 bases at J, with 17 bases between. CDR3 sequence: CAIKETGRWTEAFF. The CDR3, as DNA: TGTGCCATCAAAGAAACAGGGAGATGGACTGAAGCTTTCTTT.

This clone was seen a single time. CDR3 sequence reads: CASSYFGGVNEQFF. The CDR3 nucleotides are TGTGCCAGCAGTTACTTCGGGGGAGTCAATGAGCAGTTCTTC. This chain joins TRBV6-5 and TRBJ2-1, with D perhaps TRBD2 (6 bases). Germline V gene sequence: CDR1 MNHEY, CDR2 SVGAGI. Trimming cost V 1 base and J 6 bases, with 10 bases left between them. The CDR3 is 14 residues long.

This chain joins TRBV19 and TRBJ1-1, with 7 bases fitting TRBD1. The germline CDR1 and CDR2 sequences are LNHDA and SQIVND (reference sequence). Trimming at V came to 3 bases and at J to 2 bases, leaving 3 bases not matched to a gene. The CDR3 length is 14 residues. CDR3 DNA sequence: TGTGCCAGTAGTATCACAGGGGTTAACACTGAAGCTTTCTTT. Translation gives CASSITGVNTEAFF.